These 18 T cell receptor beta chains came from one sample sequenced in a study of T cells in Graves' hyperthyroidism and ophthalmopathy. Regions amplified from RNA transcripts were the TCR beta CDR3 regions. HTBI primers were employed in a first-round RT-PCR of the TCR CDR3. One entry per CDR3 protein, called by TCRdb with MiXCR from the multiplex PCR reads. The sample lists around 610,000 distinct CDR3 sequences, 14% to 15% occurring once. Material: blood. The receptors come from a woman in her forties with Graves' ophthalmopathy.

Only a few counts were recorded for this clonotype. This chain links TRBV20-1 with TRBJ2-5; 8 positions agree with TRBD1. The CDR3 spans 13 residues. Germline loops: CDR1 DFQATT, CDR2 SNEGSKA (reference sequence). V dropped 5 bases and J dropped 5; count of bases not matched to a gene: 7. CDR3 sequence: CSAPKTGAETQYF. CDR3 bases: TGCAGTGCTCCGAAGACAGGGGCTGAGACCCAGTACTTC.

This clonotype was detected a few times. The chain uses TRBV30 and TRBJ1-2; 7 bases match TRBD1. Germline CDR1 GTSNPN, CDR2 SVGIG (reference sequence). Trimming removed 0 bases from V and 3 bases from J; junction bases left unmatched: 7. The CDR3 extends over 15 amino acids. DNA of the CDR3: TGTGCCTGGAGTGTAAGGGGGCAGAGTTACTATGGCTACACCTTC. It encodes CAWSVRGQSYYGYTF.

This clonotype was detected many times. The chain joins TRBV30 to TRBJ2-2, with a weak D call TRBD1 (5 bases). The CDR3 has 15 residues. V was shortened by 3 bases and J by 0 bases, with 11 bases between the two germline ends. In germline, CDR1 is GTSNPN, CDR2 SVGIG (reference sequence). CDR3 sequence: CAWRGRFANTGELFF. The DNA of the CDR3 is TGTGCCTGGAGGGGGCGGTTCGCGAACACCGGGGAGCTGTTTTTT.

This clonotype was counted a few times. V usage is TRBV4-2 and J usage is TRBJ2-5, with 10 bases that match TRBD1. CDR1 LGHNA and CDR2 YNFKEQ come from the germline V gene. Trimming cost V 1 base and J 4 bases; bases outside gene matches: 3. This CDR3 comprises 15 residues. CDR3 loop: CASSQAGQGGETQYF. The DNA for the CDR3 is TGTGCCAGCAGCCAAGCTGGACAGGGGGGAGAGACCCAGTACTTC.

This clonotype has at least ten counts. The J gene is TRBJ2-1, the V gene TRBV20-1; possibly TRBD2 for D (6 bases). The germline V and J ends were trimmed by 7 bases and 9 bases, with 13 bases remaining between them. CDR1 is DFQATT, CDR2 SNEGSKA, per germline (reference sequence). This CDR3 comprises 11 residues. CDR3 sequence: CSVRTTPEQFF. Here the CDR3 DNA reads TGCAGTGTCCGGACTACACCTGAGCAGTTCTTC.

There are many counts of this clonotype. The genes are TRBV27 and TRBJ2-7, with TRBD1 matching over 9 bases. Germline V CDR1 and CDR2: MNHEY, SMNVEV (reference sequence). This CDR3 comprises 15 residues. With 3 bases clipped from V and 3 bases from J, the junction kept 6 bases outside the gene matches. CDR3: CASSLSGTGFYEQYF. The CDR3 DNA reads TGTGCCAGCAGTTTGTCCGGGACAGGGTTCTACGAGCAGTACTTC.

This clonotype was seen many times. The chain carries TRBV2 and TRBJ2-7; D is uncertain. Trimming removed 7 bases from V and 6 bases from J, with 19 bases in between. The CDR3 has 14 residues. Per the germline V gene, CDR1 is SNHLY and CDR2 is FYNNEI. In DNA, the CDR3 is TGTGCCAGCAATCCCCGGGCCCCCGCTGGCGAGCAGTACTTC. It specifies CASNPRAPAGEQYF.

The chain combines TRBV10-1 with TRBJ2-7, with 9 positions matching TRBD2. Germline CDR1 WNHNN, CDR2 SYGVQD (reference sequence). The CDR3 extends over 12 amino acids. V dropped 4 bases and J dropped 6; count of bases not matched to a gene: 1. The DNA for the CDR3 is TGCGCCAGCAGTGGAGCGGGAGGCGAGCAGTACTTC. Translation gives CASSGAGGEQYF.

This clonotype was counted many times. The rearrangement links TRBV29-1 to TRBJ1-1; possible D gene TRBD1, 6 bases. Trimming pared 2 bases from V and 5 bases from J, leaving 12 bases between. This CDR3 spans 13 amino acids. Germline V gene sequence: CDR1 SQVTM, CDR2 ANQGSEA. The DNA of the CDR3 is TGCAGCGTTGAAAATAGGGGGGGTACTGAAGCTTTCTTT. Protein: CSVENRGGTEAFF.

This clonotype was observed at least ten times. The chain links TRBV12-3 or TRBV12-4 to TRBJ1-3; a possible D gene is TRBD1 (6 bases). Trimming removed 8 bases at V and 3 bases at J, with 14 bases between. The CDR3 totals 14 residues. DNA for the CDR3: TGTGCCAGCCTACAGGGCCTAAGTGGAAACACCATATATTTT. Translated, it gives CASLQGLSGNTIYF.

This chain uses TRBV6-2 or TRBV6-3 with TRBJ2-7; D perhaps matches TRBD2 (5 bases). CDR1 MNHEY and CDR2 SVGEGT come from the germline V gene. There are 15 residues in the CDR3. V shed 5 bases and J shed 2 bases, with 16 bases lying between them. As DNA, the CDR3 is TGTGCCAGCAGTGGCCGCGGCAGGAGGCCCTACGAGCAGTACTTC. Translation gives CASSGRGRRPYEQYF.

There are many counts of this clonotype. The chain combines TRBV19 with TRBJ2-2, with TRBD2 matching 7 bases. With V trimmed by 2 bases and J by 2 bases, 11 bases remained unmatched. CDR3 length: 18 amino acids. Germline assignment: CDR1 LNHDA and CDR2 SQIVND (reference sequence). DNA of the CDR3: TGTGCCAGTAGTATAAGTTCGTGGCTAGCGGAAAACACCGGGGAGCTGTTTTTT. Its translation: CASSISSWLAENTGELFF. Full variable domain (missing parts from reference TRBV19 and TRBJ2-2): DGGITQSPKYLFRKEGQNVTLSCEQNLNHDAMYWYRQDPGQGLRLIYYSQIVNDFQKGDIAEGYSVSREKKESFPLTVTSAQKNPTAFYLCASSISSWLAENTGELFFGEGSRLTVL.

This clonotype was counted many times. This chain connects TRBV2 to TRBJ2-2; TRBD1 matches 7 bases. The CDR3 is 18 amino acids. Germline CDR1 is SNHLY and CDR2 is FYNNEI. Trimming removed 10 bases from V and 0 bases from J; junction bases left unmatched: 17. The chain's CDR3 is CANQPKDRFGSNTGELFF. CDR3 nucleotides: TGTGCCAACCAACCCAAGGACAGGTTCGGATCGAACACCGGGGAGCTGTTTTTT.

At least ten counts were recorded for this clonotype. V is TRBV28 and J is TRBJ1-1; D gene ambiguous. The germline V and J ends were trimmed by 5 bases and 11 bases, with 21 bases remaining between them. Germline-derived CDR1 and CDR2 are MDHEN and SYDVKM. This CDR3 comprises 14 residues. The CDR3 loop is CASSRISKLPEAFF. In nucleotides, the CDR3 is TGTGCCAGCAGTCGCATATCTAAATTGCCGGAGGCTTTCTTT.

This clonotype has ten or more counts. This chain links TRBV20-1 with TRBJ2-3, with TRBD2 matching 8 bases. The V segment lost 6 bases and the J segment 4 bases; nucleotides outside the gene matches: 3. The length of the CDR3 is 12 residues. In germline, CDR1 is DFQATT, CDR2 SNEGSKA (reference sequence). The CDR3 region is CSAKRESDTQYF. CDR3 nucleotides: TGCAGTGCAAAGCGGGAGTCAGATACGCAGTATTTT.

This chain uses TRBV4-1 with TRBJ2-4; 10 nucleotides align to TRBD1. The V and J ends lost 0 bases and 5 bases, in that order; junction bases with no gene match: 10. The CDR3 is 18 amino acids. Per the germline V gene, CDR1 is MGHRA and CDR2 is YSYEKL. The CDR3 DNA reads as TGCGCCAGCAGCCAAGATCCATCCCGACAGGGGGCAGAAAACATTCAGTACTTC. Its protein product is CASSQDPSRQGAENIQYF.

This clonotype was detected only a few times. CDR3 DNA sequence: TGTGCCAGCTCACCACCTCCAGCGAGCATAAAAGAGACCCAGTACTTC. This gives the protein CASSPPPASIKETQYF. The chain joins TRBV18 to TRBJ2-5; D uncertain. CDR3 length: 16 amino acids. Trimming pared 0 bases from V and 3 bases from J, leaving 14 bases between. CDR1 is KGHSH and CDR2 is LQKENI in the germline V gene.

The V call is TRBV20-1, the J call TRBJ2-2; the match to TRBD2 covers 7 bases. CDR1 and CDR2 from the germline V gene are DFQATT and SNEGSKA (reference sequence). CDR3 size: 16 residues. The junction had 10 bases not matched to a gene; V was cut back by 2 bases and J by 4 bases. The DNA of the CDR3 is TGCAGTGCTAGACCTAGCGGAAGGCCGGGCACCGGGGAGCTGTTTTTT. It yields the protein CSARPSGRPGTGELFF.